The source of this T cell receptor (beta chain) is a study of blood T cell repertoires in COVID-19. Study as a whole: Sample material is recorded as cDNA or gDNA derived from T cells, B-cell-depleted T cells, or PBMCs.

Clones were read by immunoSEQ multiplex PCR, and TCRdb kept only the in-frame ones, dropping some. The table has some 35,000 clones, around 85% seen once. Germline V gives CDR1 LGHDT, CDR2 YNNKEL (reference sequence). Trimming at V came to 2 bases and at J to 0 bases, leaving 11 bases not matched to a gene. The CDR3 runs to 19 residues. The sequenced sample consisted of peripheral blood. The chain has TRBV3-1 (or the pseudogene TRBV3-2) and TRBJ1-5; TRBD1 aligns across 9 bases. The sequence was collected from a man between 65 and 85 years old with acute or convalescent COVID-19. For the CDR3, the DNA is TGTGCCAGCAGCCAAAAGGGACAGGGTATCATCAATAGCAATCAGCCCCAGCATTTT. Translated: CASSQKGQGIINSNQPQHF.